This T cell receptor (beta chain) was recorded in a study of CD8 T cells in ankylosing spondylitis. Quantitative barcoded 5'-RACE was used to prepare TCR beta libraries. TCRdb used MiXCR to reprocess the 5' RACE reads, holding one entry per CDR3 protein. This sample yields a few hundred thousand distinct CDR3 sequences, of which roughly 8% are seen a single time; 13% to 15% belongs to the top ten. The length of the CDR3 is 14 residues. Per the germline V gene, CDR1 is MNHNS and CDR2 is SASEGT. The V and J ends lost 6 bases and 5 bases respectively, with 13 bases between them. This clonotype appeared once. What it binds is unknown. Regarding the study as a whole: Those disease-linked clones were CD8+; they were also relatively rare in peripheral blood. For ankylosing spondylitis blood, a TCR beta motif of fewer than 10 highly homologous variants appeared characteristic. The clones that were linked to disease were reported to be significantly enriched in matched synovial fluid samples from ankylosing spondylitis patients.

Sample: blood, either unsorted or a sorted T cell fraction (not recorded which). The chain recombines TRBV6-1 with TRBJ1-4, with a possible D match to TRBD1 (5 bases). This receptor was identified in a male donor with ankylosing spondylitis. The DNA for the CDR3 is TGTGCCAGCAGGAACCGGGACTGGAATGAAAAACTGTTTTTT. Residues: CASRNRDWNEKLFF.